A single sample is the source of the 29 T cell receptor beta chains below, sequenced in a study of shared clonotypes between healthy human individuals. The method was immunoSEQ multiplex PCR; TCRdb's version includes in-frame clones alone and lacks a portion of them. Here the sample spans approximately 2.4 million clones, approximately 95% being singletons. Sequencing was performed on naive CD4+ T cells sorted from blood. The subset: CD45RA+ positively selected. These receptors came from a man aged 18 to 29 in good health.

Comments on this clone: The sample holds other DNA sequences that translate to the same CDR3. V gene TRBV18 combines with J gene TRBJ1-5, with D possibly being TRBD1 (5 bases). Germline V gene data show CDR1 as KGHSH and CDR2 as LQKENI. The CDR3 covers 13 residues. V was shortened by 6 bases and J by 3 bases, with 9 bases between the two germline ends. Here the CDR3 reads CASSDSYNQPQHF. Written as DNA, the CDR3 is TGTGCCAGCTCCGACAGTTACAATCAGCCCCAGCATTTT.

V gene TRBV21-1 combines with J gene TRBJ2-7; the table names TRBD1, a call not compared with the DNA. TRBV21-1 is classified as a pseudogene. The CDR3 extends over 16 amino acids. CDR3 in amino acids: CASSKPSGTGIVEQYF. The CDR3 DNA reads TGTGCCAGCAGCAAGCCTTCCGGGACAGGGATAGTAGAGCAGTACTTC.

The chain links TRBV19 to TRBJ1-2; the match to TRBD1 covers 7 bases. The CDR3 contains 15 residues. Germline CDR1 is LNHDA and CDR2 is SQIVND (reference sequence). V shed 3 bases, J shed 2 bases, and the junction held 6 bases outside the gene matches. The CDR3 sequence: CASSIRQGLNYGYTF. The CDR3 DNA is TGTGCCAGTAGTATCCGACAGGGCCTAAACTATGGCTACACCTTC.

The rearrangement joins TRBV30 to TRBJ2-7; D is uncertain. In germline, CDR1 is GTSNPN, CDR2 SVGIG (reference sequence). V lost 0 bases, J lost 4 bases, and 13 bases lay in between. The CDR3 extends over 14 amino acids. The CDR3 is CAWSVKGIRYEQYF. The CDR3 DNA sequence: TGTGCCTGGAGTGTAAAGGGAATTCGGTACGAGCAGTACTTC.

This clone has only one observation. The chain is built from TRBV29-1 and TRBJ2-5, with D perhaps TRBD1 or TRBD2 (5 bases each). Trimming pared 4 bases from V and 0 bases from J, leaving 12 bases between. This CDR3 comprises 14 residues. Per the germline V gene, CDR1 is SQVTM and CDR2 is ANQGSEA. The CDR3 nucleotides are TGCAGCGTTGCGGGACGGACGTACCAAGAGACCCAGTACTTC. Protein sequence: CSVAGRTYQETQYF.

Concerning this clone itself: Other DNA sequences in this sample translate to the same CDR3. The rearrangement joins TRBV2 to TRBJ2-5; 10 bases are shared with TRBD1. With 5 bases clipped from V and 1 base from J, the junction kept 4 bases outside the gene matches. CDR1 is SNHLY and CDR2 is FYNNEI in the germline V gene. The CDR3 consists of 15 residues. CDR3 residues: CASSRDRGSQETQYF. CDR3 nucleotides: TGTGCCAGCAGTCGGGACAGGGGTTCCCAAGAGACCCAGTACTTC.

This clone was found once. This chain uses TRBV5-1 with TRBJ2-3; the match to TRBD2 covers 11 bases. The CDR3 loop spans 16 amino acids. After removal of 4 bases from V and 1 base from J, the junction contained 5 bases not matched to a gene. Per the germline V gene, CDR1 is SGHRS and CDR2 is YFSETQ. The CDR3 spells CASSIISGRGTDTQYF. Written as DNA, the CDR3 is TGCGCCAGCAGCATCATTAGCGGGAGGGGCACAGATACGCAGTATTTT.

CDR3 bases: TGTGCCAGCAGTGAACGATCCGGTGCTAACTATGGCTACACCTTC. Its protein is CASSERSGANYGYTF. The V and J genes are TRBV6-1 and TRBJ1-2; D remains ambiguous. This CDR3 is built from 15 residues. V shed 2 bases and J shed 0 bases, with 10 bases lying between them. The germline CDR1 and CDR2 sequences are MNHNS and SASEGT.

The genes are TRBV5-4 and TRBJ2-1; 16 bases are a match to TRBD2. V shed 3 bases, J shed 7 bases, and the junction held 4 bases outside the gene matches. The CDR3 is 16 amino acids. Germline lookup yields CDR1 SGHNT and CDR2 YYREEE (reference sequence). CDR3 residues: CASSSGTSGRGNEQFF. For the CDR3, the DNA is TGTGCCAGCAGCTCCGGGACTAGCGGGAGGGGGAATGAGCAGTTCTTC.

This clone has only one observation. V is TRBV5-1 and J is TRBJ2-2; tentative D call: TRBD2 (6 bases). There are 17 residues in the CDR3. Germline V CDR1 and CDR2: SGHRS, YFSETQ. V was cut by 2 bases and J by 7 bases, with 21 bases left in between. The CDR3 region has the DNA TGCGCCAGCAGCTTCGGGAGTGATAGGACGGTCCACGGGGAGCTGTTTTTT. Translated: CASSFGSDRTVHGELFF.

The CDR3 DNA sequence: TGTGCCAGCAGCCGAGAACCCGGACAGAAGTTACTCCCCTACGAGCAGTACTTC. This translates into CASSREPGQKLLPYEQYF. The chain combines TRBV14 with TRBJ2-7, with D perhaps TRBD1 (6 bases). The CDR3 runs 18 residues. The germline CDR1 and CDR2 sequences are SGHDN and FVKESK. Trimming pared 4 bases from V and 2 bases from J, leaving 24 bases between.

This chain links TRBV5-1 with TRBJ2-5, with D perhaps TRBD1 (5 bases). V was trimmed by 1 base and J by 1 base, leaving 14 bases between them. There are 16 residues in the CDR3. Germline V gene lookup returns CDR1 SGHRS and CDR2 YFSETQ. The CDR3 here is CASSLMPDSSQETQYF. CDR3 coding DNA: TGCGCCAGCAGCTTGATGCCCGACAGCTCCCAAGAGACCCAGTACTTC.

Concerning this clone: This specimen includes other DNA sequences encoding the same CDR3. The V gene is TRBV2, the J gene TRBJ2-1, with 10 bases identical to TRBD2. Germline CDR1 is SNHLY and CDR2 is FYNNEI. This CDR3 contains 15 residues. Trimming removed 3 bases from V and 4 bases from J; junction bases left unmatched: 3. The CDR3 bases are TGTGCCAGCAGTGACAGGACTAGCGGTTACAATGAGCAGTTCTTC. Its translation: CASSDRTSGYNEQFF. Combining the CDR3 with reference TRBV2 and TRBJ2-1 gives the whole variable domain EPEVTQTPSHQVTQMGQEVILRCVPISNHLYFYWYRQILGQKVEFLVSFYNNEISEKSEIFDDQFSVERPDGSNFTLKIRSTKLEDSAMYFCASSDRTSGYNEQFFGPGTRLTVL.

The chain employs TRBV4-1 and TRBJ1-2, with D perhaps matching TRBD1 (5 bases). In germline, CDR1 is MGHRA, CDR2 YSYEKL. V lost 1 base to trimming and J lost 3 bases, with 6 bases between them. This CDR3 has 13 amino acids. CDR3 nucleotide sequence: TGCGCCAGCAGCCAAGGGGGCCACTATGGCTACACCTTC. Translation: CASSQGGHYGYTF.

This chain uses TRBV5-1 with TRBJ2-2; the match to TRBD2 covers 9 bases. With V trimmed by 4 bases and J by 1 base, 5 bases remained unmatched. The CDR3 totals 16 residues. CDR1 and CDR2 (germline): SGHRS, YFSETQ. The CDR3 region is CASSPRLAENTGELFF. DNA for the CDR3: TGCGCCAGCAGCCCACGACTAGCGGAGAACACCGGGGAGCTGTTTTTT.

The chain uses TRBV28 and TRBJ2-5; 12 bases are shared with TRBD1. The germline CDR1 and CDR2 sequences are MDHEN and SYDVKM. With V trimmed by 7 bases and J by 5 bases, 14 bases remained unmatched. The CDR3 runs to 17 residues. The CDR3 is CASTPGGTGGPMETQYF. CDR3 bases: TGTGCCAGCACCCCAGGGGGGACAGGGGGCCCAATGGAGACCCAGTACTTC.

The V gene is TRBV11-1, the J gene TRBJ2-5; no firm D call. This CDR3 spans 15 amino acids. The germline gives CDR1 SGHAT, CDR2 FQDESV (reference sequence). V dropped 1 base and J dropped 1 base, with 10 bases sitting between them. The CDR3 bases are TGTGCCAGCAGCTTAGAACCGTGGACCCAAGAGACCCAGTACTTC. This encodes CASSLEPWTQETQYF. The full variable domain, in which reference TRBV11-1 and TRBJ2-5 provide the parts outside the CDR3, is EAEVAQSPRYKITEKSQAVAFWCDPISGHATLYWYRQILGQGPELLVQFQDESVVDDSQLPKDRFSAERLKGVDSTLKIQPAELGDSAMYLCASSLEPWTQETQYFGPGTRLLVL.

The chain joins TRBV10-3 to TRBJ2-4; TRBD2 might be the D (5 bases). V lost 6 bases, J lost 6 bases, and 21 bases lay in between. From germline, CDR1 is ENHRY and CDR2 SYGVKD. CDR3 length: 16 amino acids. In nucleotides, the CDR3 is TGTGCCATCAGGGACTCACTGAACTTATCCCCAAACATTCAGTACTTC. It encodes CAIRDSLNLSPNIQYF.

V and J are TRBV7-6 and TRBJ2-1; D is undetermined. Trimming pared 1 base from V and 8 bases from J, leaving 3 bases between. The CDR3 has 11 residues. From germline, CDR1 is SGHVS and CDR2 FNYEAQ. This CDR3 reads CASSLGDEQFF. CDR3 nucleotides: TGTGCCAGCAGCTTAGGCGATGAGCAGTTCTTC.

The CDR3: CASRTDRGAGELFF. The CDR3 DNA reads TGTGCCAGCAGGACCGACAGGGGAGCCGGGGAGCTGTTTTTT. The rearrangement links TRBV7-9 to TRBJ2-2; TRBD1 matches 8 bases. Germline lookup yields CDR1 SEHNR and CDR2 FQNEAQ (reference sequence). The CDR3 consists of 14 residues. V was clipped by 6 bases and J by 6 bases; unmatched bases: 6.

The gene calls are TRBV6-6 and TRBJ2-7; tentative D call: TRBD1 (6 bases). Trimming left V 7 bases short and J 2 bases short, with 18 bases between. From germline, CDR1 is MNHNY and CDR2 SVGAGI (reference sequence). The CDR3 sequence is 15 residues long. The DNA for the CDR3 is TGTGCCAGCACCAAACCCCAGGGGATGACCTACGAGCAGTACTTC. Encoded protein: CASTKPQGMTYEQYF.

The chain has TRBV7-6 and TRBJ2-5, with 14 bases that match TRBD2. This CDR3 spans 20 amino acids. Germline V gives CDR1 SGHVS, CDR2 FNYEAQ. J was trimmed by 5 bases and V by 4 bases; bases with no gene match: 18. CDR3 in amino acids: CASSSLRLAGGSHAGETQYF. CDR3 nucleotide sequence: TGTGCCAGCAGCTCCCTACGACTAGCGGGGGGGTCCCACGCCGGGGAGACCCAGTACTTC. The variable domain in full, with the rest retrieved from reference TRBV7-6 and TRBJ2-5, is GAGVSQSPRYKVTKRGQDVALRCDPISGHVSLYWYRQALGQGPEFLTYFNYEAQQDKSGLPNDRFSAERPEGSISTLTIQRTEQRDSAMYRCASSSLRLAGGSHAGETQYFGPGTRLLVL.

This chain uses TRBV30 with TRBJ2-3; a weak D match, TRBD2 (6 bases). Per the germline V gene, CDR1 is GTSNPN and CDR2 is SVGIG (reference sequence). The CDR3 loop spans 16 amino acids. V was pared by 3 bases and J by 2 bases, with 18 bases between. This chain's CDR3 is CAWSKTQSRDTDTQYF. In nucleotides, the CDR3 is TGTGCCTGGAGCAAAACCCAGTCGCGGGACACAGATACGCAGTATTTT.

The chain uses TRBV15 and TRBJ2-1; D is unresolved. CDR1 is LNHNV and CDR2 is YYDKDF in the germline V gene (reference sequence). V lost 0 bases, J lost 15 bases, and 18 bases lay in between. This CDR3 region has 14 residues. The CDR3 protein is CATSREQSLVRLFF. The CDR3 DNA sequence: TGTGCCACCAGCAGAGAACAAAGTCTGGTTCGTCTGTTCTTC.

The CDR3 loop reads CASSQGPLDRGSYEQYF. The CDR3 DNA is TGCGCCAGCAGCCAAGGACCGCTTGACAGGGGCAGCTACGAGCAGTACTTC. V gene TRBV4-1 combines with J gene TRBJ2-7; TRBD1 aligns across 8 bases. This CDR3 is built from 17 residues. CDR1 and CDR2 (germline): MGHRA, YSYEKL. Unmatched junction bases numbered 11, after V lost 1 base and J lost 3 bases.

V usage is TRBV11-2 and J usage is TRBJ1-1; D is undetermined. CDR1 and CDR2 from the germline V gene are SGHAT and FQNNGV. This CDR3 has 12 residues. V lost 5 bases, J lost 2 bases, and 6 bases lay in between. CDR3 protein: CASSPDNTEAFF. CDR3 DNA: TGTGCCAGCAGCCCAGATAACACTGAAGCTTTCTTT.

This chain joins TRBV7-9 and TRBJ1-1; D is perhaps TRBD1 (5 bases). Trimming removed 5 bases from V and 0 bases from J, with 10 bases in between. The CDR3 has 14 amino acids. Looked up from germline, CDR1 is SEHNR and CDR2 is FQNEAQ (reference sequence). As DNA, the CDR3 is TGTGCCAGCAGCCCCGGACAATTGAACACTGAAGCTTTCTTT. Its translation is CASSPGQLNTEAFF.

The gene calls are TRBV4-3 and TRBJ1-4; D may be TRBD1 (5 bases). Looked up from germline, CDR1 is LGHNA and CDR2 is YSLEER. Deletions cut 0 bases from V and 7 bases from J, with 21 bases between. The CDR3 sequence is 18 residues long. The CDR3 DNA reads as TGCGCCAGCAGCCAAGACTTAGCCCTCAGGGAGGTTGGTGAAAAACTGTTTTTT. Protein product: CASSQDLALREVGEKLFF.

This sequence joins TRBV5-1 and TRBJ2-7, with no clear D. Germline CDR1 and CDR2: SGHRS and YFSETQ. The CDR3 runs 15 residues. V lost 1 base to trimming and J lost 0 bases, with 11 bases between them. The CDR3 region has the DNA TGCGCCAGCAGCTTGACGATGGGCAGCTCCTACGAGCAGTACTTC. This encodes CASSLTMGSSYEQYF. The whole variable domain, remainder taken from reference TRBV5-1 and TRBJ2-7, is KAGVTQTPRYLIKTRGQQVTLSCSPISGHRSVSWYQQTPGQGLQFLFEYFSETQRNKGNFPGRFSGRQFSNSRSEMNVSTLELGDSALYLCASSLTMGSSYEQYFGPGTRLTVT.